The clone carrying this TCR beta chain was seen a single time. This record comes from a study of blood T cell repertoires in COVID-19. About the research overall: COVID-19 samples collected from the United States, Italy and Spain covered acute and convalescent phases. The cDNA or gDNA used as material had been derived from T cells, B-cell-depleted T cells, or PBMCs.

Profiled with immunoSEQ multiplex PCR; TCRdb holds only in-frame clones, not every one. The table lists about 460,000 clones, around nine tenths of them singletons. V lost 4 bases, J lost 7 bases, and 10 bases stayed unmatched. The length of the CDR3 is 14 residues. CDR1 and CDR2 from the germline V gene are SGHNT and YYREEE (reference sequence). Participant-given clinical history determined each cohort assignment. This clonotype was sampled from a woman aged 55-70 years who had recovered from COVID-19. The rearrangement joins TRBV5-4 to TRBJ1-1, with 7 nucleotides matching TRBD1. Sample: PBMCs or T cells enriched from blood (not recorded which). The CDR3 here is CASSRQGPLVEAFF. In DNA, the CDR3 is TGTGCCAGCAGCAGACAGGGACCTCTGGTTGAAGCTTTCTTT.